The sequence of this T cell receptor (beta chain) was determined in a study of T cell repertoires in cytomegalovirus infection (dated by TCRdb to about 2019). Regarding the study in general: Donor HLA type was relevant to the analysis, as public TCR beta signatures indicated carriage of CMV infection together with the matching HLA type.

This clonotype was seen many times. No antigen is known for it. No much larger clone is present one base from it, and per-base qualities are unavailable. The CDR3 starts with the cysteine, ends with the phenylalanine, and has 15 residues. The sequence is cut down to CDR3 DNA, 45 bases in frame from base 1. The germline V gene sets CDR1 to SQVTM and CDR2 to ANQGSEA. V is clipped by 3 bases and J by 0 bases, and the sequence between their germline boundaries is 12 bases long. The data were produced on an Illumina HiSeq 1500. TCRdb handled the public reads itself, with Q25 trimming in fastp and clone calling in MiXCR, and kept productive beta chains. Identical CDR3 protein sequences are pooled into one entry, listed with their most common genes and DNA. The sample table shows around 120,000 distinct CDR3 sequences, and almost 9% are seen once. Roughly a tenth of the sample is in the top ten clones. What the work shows at the level of the full study, not this receptor alone: In both this cohort and an independent cohort of more than 350 donors, the cumulative frequency of public TCR beta family members distinguished carriers of CMV infection plus the relevant HLA type. The ex vivo response was dominated by HLA-C-restricted CMV-specific TCR beta clonotypes, and the single most frequent clonotype in two of eight donors was supplied by these HLA-C-restricted clonotypes.

The sequenced material came from PBMCs. The receptor was isolated from a human donor in good health (CMV status not recorded). Some clones in this sample may be carry-over from other donors' samples. The chain uses TRBV29-1 and TRBJ2-1; the D call could be TRBD1 or TRBD2, with each sharing 6 bases. At the DNA level, the sequence is TGCAGCGTTGATACCGGGGGCCGCTCCTACAATGAGCAGTTCTTC. This codes for CSVDTGGRSYNEQFF.